In this sample, the clone carrying this TCR beta chain turned up once. The antigen is not known. Germline-derived CDR1 and CDR2 are SNHLY and FYNNEI. The CDR3 has 13 amino acids. The ends were cut back, 6 bases at V and 6 bases at J, with 11 bases in the middle. These data are taken from a study of CD8 T cells in Susac syndrome. Whole-study results and caveats: As the study acknowledged, the number of individuals in its TCR sequencing and HLA analysis was relatively small.

TCR beta sequencing was performed on blood CD8+ and CD4+ T cells. With random hexamers, about 0.45 to 1 ug RNA was reverse transcribed. Amplification of TCR beta CDR3 was carried out by immunoSEQ multiplex PCR, which covered 54 Vbeta and 13 Jbeta segments. TCRdb re-analysed the immunoSEQ multiplex PCR reads in MiXCR, keeping a single row per CDR3 protein. The sample lists about 210,000 distinct CDR3 sequences, approximately 94% occurring once. The material sequenced was CD4+ T cells from PBMCs. The rearrangement uses TRBV2 and TRBJ2-2; D is unclear. The sequence was obtained from a human donor in good health. The CDR3 region is CASRYPQPGELFF. The CDR3 DNA reads TGTGCCAGCAGGTATCCTCAGCCCGGGGAGCTGTTTTTT.